This T cell receptor (beta chain) is drawn from a study of T cell responses to AZD1222 COVID-19 vaccine. To note about this clone: What it binds is not known.

V lost 4 bases to trimming and J lost 0 bases, with 10 bases between them. Germline V lookup: CDR1 SNHLY, CDR2 FYNNEI. This CDR3 comprises 15 residues. Overall study findings and caveats: Dominant at 160-218 and 743-854, vaccine-associated CD4 TCRs also spanned spike.

Here immunoSEQ multiplex PCR was the method, and the copy in TCRdb shows in-frame clones only, minus some. This sample carries about 140,000 clones, approximately 90% of them seen once, and the ten largest clones take roughly 4.7%. The chain uses TRBV2 and TRBJ2-1, with D perhaps matching TRBD1 (6 bases). The sequencing here drew on peripheral blood, taken on day 0 of AZD1222 vaccination. The sequence was collected from an adult in good health. The CDR3 sequence: CASSVQGSSYNEQFF. In DNA form, the CDR3 reads TGTGCCAGCAGTGTTCAGGGGAGCTCCTACAATGAGCAGTTCTTC.